The clone carrying this TCR beta chain was seen just once. Here immunoSEQ multiplex PCR was the method, and the copy in TCRdb shows in-frame clones only, minus some. The data show more than 3,500 clones, around three fifths seen once. The data derive from a study of PD-1 blockade in classical Hodgkin lymphoma. Each patient relapsed following autologous stem cell transplantation, and prior brentuximab vedotin exposure differed. V was cut by 3 bases and J by 12 bases, with 12 bases left in between. This CDR3 has 11 residues. Germline CDR1 reads SGHAT; CDR2 reads FQNNGV. The V gene is TRBV11-2, the J gene TRBJ2-7; no clear D gene. The receptor comes from a human donor with classical Hodgkin lymphoma. Sequences were derived from peripheral blood mononuclear cells (PBMCs), sampled at baseline. The CDR3 loop is CASSLNGYAYF. The CDR3 DNA is TGTGCCAGCAGCTTGAACGGTTACGCGTACTTC.